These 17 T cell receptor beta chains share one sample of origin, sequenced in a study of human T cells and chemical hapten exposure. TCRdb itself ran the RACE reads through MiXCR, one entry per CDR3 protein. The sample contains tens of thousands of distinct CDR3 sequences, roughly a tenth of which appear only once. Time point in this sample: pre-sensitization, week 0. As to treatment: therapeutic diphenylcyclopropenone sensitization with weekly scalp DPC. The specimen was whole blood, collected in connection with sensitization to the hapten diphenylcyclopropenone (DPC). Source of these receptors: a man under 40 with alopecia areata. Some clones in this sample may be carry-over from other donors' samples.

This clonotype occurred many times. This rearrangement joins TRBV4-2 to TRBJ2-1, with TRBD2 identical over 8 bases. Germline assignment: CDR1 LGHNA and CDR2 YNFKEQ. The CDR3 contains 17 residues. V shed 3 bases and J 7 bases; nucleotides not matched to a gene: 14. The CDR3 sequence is CASSQTRSSGILNEQFF. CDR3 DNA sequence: TGTGCCAGCAGCCAGACGCGGAGTAGCGGGATTCTGAATGAGCAGTTCTTC.

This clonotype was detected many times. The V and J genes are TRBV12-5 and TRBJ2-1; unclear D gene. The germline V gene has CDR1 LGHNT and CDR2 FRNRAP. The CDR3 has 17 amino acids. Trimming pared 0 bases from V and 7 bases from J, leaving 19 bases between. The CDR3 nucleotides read TGTGCTAGTGGTTTGGTACCCATTGCACGACCCACGAATGAGCAGTTCTTC. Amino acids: CASGLVPIARPTNEQFF.

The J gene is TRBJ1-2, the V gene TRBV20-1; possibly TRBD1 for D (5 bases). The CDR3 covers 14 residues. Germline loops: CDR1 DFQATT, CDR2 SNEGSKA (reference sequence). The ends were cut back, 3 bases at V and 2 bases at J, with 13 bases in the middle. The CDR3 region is CSARGTTPNYGYTF. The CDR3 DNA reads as TGCAGTGCTAGGGGGACGACACCGAACTATGGCTACACCTTC.

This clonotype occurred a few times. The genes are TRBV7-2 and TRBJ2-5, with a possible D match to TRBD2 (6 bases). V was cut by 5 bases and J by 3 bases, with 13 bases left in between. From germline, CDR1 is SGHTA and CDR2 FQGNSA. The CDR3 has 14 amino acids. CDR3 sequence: CASSQSPGEETQYF. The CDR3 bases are TGTGCCAGCAGCCAATCCCCGGGGGAAGAGACCCAGTACTTC.

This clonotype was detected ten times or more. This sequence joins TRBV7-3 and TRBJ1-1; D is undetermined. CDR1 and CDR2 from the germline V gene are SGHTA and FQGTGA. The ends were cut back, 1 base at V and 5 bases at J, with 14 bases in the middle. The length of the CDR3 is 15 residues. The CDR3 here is CASSLRPGSGTEAFF. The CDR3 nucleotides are TGTGCCAGCAGCTTAAGGCCGGGTTCGGGGACTGAAGCTTTCTTT. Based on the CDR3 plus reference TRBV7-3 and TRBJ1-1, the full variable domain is GAGVSQTPSNKVTEKGKYVELRCDPISGHTALYWYRQSLGQGPEFLIYFQGTGAADDSGLPNDRFFAVRPEGSVSTLKIQRTERGDSAVYLCASSLRPGSGTEAFFGQGTRLTVV.

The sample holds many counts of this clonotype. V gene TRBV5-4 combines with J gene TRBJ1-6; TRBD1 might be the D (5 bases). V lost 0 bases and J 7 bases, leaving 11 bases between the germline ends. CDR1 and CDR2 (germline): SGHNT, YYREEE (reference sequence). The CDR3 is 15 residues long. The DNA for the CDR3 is TGTGCCAGCAGCTTGGAGCAGGGCCGGAATTCACCCCTCCACTTT. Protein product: CASSLEQGRNSPLHF.

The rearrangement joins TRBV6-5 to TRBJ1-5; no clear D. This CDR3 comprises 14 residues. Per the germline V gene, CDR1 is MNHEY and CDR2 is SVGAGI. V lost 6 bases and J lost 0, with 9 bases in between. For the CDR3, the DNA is TGTGCCAGCAGCTCGCAGTATAGCAATCAGCCCCAGCATTTT. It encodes CASSSQYSNQPQHF.

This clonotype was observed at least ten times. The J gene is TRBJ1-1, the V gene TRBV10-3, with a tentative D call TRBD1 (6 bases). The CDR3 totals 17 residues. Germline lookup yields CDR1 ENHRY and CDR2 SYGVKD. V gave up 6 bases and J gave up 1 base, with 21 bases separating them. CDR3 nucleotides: TGTGCCATCAGCAACCTGGGGGCCGTGAGGGGGAACACTGAAGCTTTCTTT. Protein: CAISNLGAVRGNTEAFF.

This CDR3 is CSAARLAEVYEQYF. CDR3 DNA: TGCAGTGCTGCAAGACTAGCGGAGGTCTACGAGCAGTACTTC. J is TRBJ2-7 and V is TRBV20-1, with 9 bases aligning to TRBD2. The CDR3 contains 14 residues. The J segment lost 3 bases and the V segment lost 5 bases, leaving 8 bases of the junction unmatched. Germline loops: CDR1 DFQATT, CDR2 SNEGSKA (reference sequence).

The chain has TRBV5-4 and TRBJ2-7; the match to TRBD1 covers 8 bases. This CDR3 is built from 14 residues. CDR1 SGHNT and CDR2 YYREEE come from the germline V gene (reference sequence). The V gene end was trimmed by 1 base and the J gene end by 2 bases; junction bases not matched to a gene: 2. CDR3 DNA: TGTGCCAGCAGCTTGTGGGACAGGACCTACGAGCAGTACTTC. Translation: CASSLWDRTYEQYF.

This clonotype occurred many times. The chain's CDR3 is CASRNGGSDNEQFF. CDR3 coding DNA: TGCGCCAGCCGGAACGGGGGAAGCGACAATGAGCAGTTCTTC. The chain uses TRBV5-1 and TRBJ2-1, with D maybe TRBD2 (6 bases). Germline V gene lookup returns CDR1 SGHRS and CDR2 YFSETQ. The CDR3 contains 14 residues. V lost 7 bases, J lost 5 bases, and 16 bases lay in between.

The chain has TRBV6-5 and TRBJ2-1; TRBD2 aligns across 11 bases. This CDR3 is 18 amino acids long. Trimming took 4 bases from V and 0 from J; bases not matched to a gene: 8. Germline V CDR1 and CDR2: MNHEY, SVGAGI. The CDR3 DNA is TGTGCCAGCAGTTCTTACGGGACTAGCGGTGGCTCCTACAATGAGCAGTTCTTC. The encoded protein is CASSSYGTSGGSYNEQFF.

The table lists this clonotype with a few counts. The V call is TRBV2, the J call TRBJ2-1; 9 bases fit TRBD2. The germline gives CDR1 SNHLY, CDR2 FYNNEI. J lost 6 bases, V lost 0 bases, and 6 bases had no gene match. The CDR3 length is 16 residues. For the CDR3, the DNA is TGTGCCAGCAGTGAAGCCGGCGGGAGGGCCGGCAATGAGCAGTTCTTC. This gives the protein CASSEAGGRAGNEQFF.

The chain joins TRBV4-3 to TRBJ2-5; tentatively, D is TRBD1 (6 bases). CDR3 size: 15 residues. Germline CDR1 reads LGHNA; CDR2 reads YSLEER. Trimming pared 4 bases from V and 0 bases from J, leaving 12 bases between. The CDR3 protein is CASSLDRTYQETQYF. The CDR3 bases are TGCGCCAGCAGCCTCGACAGGACATACCAAGAGACCCAGTACTTC.

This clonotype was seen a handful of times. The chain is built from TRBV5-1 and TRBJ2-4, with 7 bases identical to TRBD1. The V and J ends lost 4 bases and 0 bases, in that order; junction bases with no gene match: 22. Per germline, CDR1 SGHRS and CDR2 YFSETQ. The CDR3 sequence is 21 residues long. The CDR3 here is CASSPEPLTGIFSLAKNIQYF. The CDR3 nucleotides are TGCGCCAGCAGCCCGGAGCCTCTGACAGGGATTTTTTCTTTAGCCAAAAACATTCAGTACTTC.

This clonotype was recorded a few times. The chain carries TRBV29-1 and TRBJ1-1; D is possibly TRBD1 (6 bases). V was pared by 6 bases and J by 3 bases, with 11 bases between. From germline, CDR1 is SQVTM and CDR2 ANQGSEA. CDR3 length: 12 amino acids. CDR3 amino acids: CSVHRGDTEAFF. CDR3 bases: TGCAGCGTGCATAGGGGGGACACTGAAGCTTTCTTT.

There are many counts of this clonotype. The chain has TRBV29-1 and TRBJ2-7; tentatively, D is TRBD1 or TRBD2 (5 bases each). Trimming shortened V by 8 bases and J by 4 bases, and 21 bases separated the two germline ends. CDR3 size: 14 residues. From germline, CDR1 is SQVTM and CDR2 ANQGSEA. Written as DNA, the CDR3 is TGCAGCATCCCCTTCCCGGGACCTCTTTACGAGCAGTACGTC. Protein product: CSIPFPGPLYEQYV.